This T cell receptor beta chain was retrieved from a study of identifying expanded T cells in peripheral blood. Findings and limits, study-wide: Over about two and four weeks, about 15 and 18 clones changed, versus 1.2 between replicates.

Germline V gives CDR1 ENHRY, CDR2 SYGVKD. V shed 7 bases and J shed 2 bases, with 16 bases lying between them. The CDR3 is 15 amino acids. During the collection period, no donor immune events like infections were recorded. Clones were sequenced by immunoSEQ multiplex PCR, and TCRdb holds only the in-frame ones, with some missing. The sample lists fewer than 65,000 clones, about 89% occurring once. Details on this clone: Antigen specificity is unknown.

Sequenced sample: blood. The genes are TRBV10-3 and TRBJ2-3; D possibly uses TRBD1 or TRBD2 (5 bases each). The source of this sequence is a person aged 18-69 years in good health. The CDR3 protein is CAIMGRDLTTDTQYF. CDR3 bases: TGTGCCATCATGGGCAGGGACCTAACCACAGATACGCAGTATTTT.